The 6 T cell receptor beta chains in this list originate from one sample, sequenced in a study of T cell responses to AZD1222 COVID-19 vaccine. Libraries were prepared by immunoSEQ multiplex PCR; TCRdb keeps only in-frame clonotypes and omits some of them. Here the sample spans roughly 100,000 clones, about 90% being singletons. This sample comprised peripheral blood, obtained on day 0 of AZD1222 vaccination. These receptors were collected from an adult in good health.

The V call is TRBV3-1 (or the pseudogene TRBV3-2), the J call TRBJ1-6, with a weak D call TRBD1 (5 bases). From germline, CDR1 is LGHDT and CDR2 YNNKEL (reference sequence). The CDR3 runs to 16 residues. Trimming removed 4 bases at V and 10 bases at J, with 20 bases between. In nucleotides, the CDR3 is TGTGCCAGCAGCCGAAGCCTTGGCGGGGGTAGGTCACCCCTCCACTTT. Amino acids: CASSRSLGGGRSPLHF.

The chain recombines TRBV30 with TRBJ1-5; D gene uncertain. Germline CDR1 reads GTSNPN; CDR2 reads SVGIG (reference sequence). This CDR3 comprises 13 residues. Trimming stripped 0 bases from V and 6 bases from J, with 9 bases between. CDR3 sequence (DNA): TGTGCCTGGAGTGTAGGGCCTGGTCAGCCCCAGCATTTT. Protein product: CAWSVGPGQPQHF.

The chain combines TRBV10-3 with TRBJ2-5; a possible D gene is TRBD1 (5 bases). Germline lookup yields CDR1 ENHRY and CDR2 SYGVKD. V lost 3 bases, J lost 3 bases, and 5 bases lay in between. The CDR3 consists of 12 residues. Here the CDR3 reads CAISDREETQYF. As DNA, the CDR3 is TGTGCCATCAGTGACAGGGAAGAGACCCAGTACTTC.

This clone occurred once. The V and J genes are TRBV2 and TRBJ2-5, with TRBD2 matching over 10 bases. The length of the CDR3 is 15 residues. V lost 7 bases to trimming and J lost 4 bases; unmatched junction nucleotides: 9. In germline, CDR1 is SNHLY, CDR2 FYNNEI. CDR3 loop: CASTKERGGLETQYF. CDR3 coding DNA: TGTGCCAGCACCAAGGAGCGGGGGGGCCTAGAGACCCAGTACTTC.

V usage is TRBV6-5 and J usage is TRBJ1-5; tentative D call: TRBD1 (5 bases). The germline V and J ends were trimmed by 6 bases and 0 bases, with 12 bases remaining between them. Germline values: CDR1 MNHEY, CDR2 SVGAGI. CDR3 length equals 15 residues. The CDR3 sequence: CASRLGRASNQPQHF. CDR3 in DNA: TGTGCCAGCAGGTTGGGACGGGCTAGCAATCAGCCCCAGCATTTT.

The chain uses TRBV5-1 and TRBJ1-6; D is ambiguous. The V gene lost 6 bases and the J gene lost 9 bases, with 16 bases spanning the gap. The CDR3 has 14 residues. Germline lookup yields CDR1 SGHRS and CDR2 YFSETQ. The DNA for the CDR3 is TGCGCCAGCACCCTAGGGCGAGAGGGTTCACCCCTCCACTTT. It yields the protein CASTLGREGSPLHF.